The 29 T cell receptor beta chains below all came from one sample that was sequenced in a study of cytomegalovirus exposure and HLA in healthy donors. The protocol was immunoSEQ multiplex PCR, while the TCRdb copy is restricted to in-frame clones and leaves out a portion. The sample lists roughly 140,000 clones, less than 90% seen once, with 3.3% in the top ten. What was sequenced was PBMCs. The receptors originated from a woman younger than 35 in good health and CMV-seropositive.

The V and J genes are TRBV27 and TRBJ1-1; D is uncertain. Germline assignment: CDR1 MNHEY and CDR2 SMNVEV (reference sequence). V shed 5 bases and J shed 3 bases, with 16 bases lying between them. The CDR3 runs to 15 residues. CDR3 protein: CASSPHLQWDTEAFF. The CDR3 DNA reads TGTGCCAGCAGTCCCCATCTACAGTGGGACACTGAAGCTTTCTTT.

As concerns this clone: This may stem from a read error, because a much larger clone lies one nucleotide away. The chain is built from TRBV2 and TRBJ1-5, with D perhaps matching TRBD1 (5 bases). V lost 4 bases and J 2 bases, leaving 6 bases between the germline ends. The CDR3 runs to 13 residues. Germline values: CDR1 SNHLY, CDR2 FYNNEI. The CDR3 bases are TGTGCCAGCAGTGCGACAGGCAATCAGCCCCAGCATTTT. Translated: CASSATGNQPQHF.

The CDR3 DNA reads as TGCGCCAGCAGCTTGGTTACCCAGGGGGCCCCTGGAAACACCATATATTTT. Encoded protein: CASSLVTQGAPGNTIYF. V gene TRBV5-1 combines with J gene TRBJ1-3, with 8 bases lining up with TRBD1. Germline V lookup: CDR1 SGHRS, CDR2 YFSETQ. The trim removed 0 bases at V and 2 bases at J, leaving 7 bases unmatched. There are 17 residues in the CDR3.

The genes are TRBV28 and TRBJ1-2; possible D gene TRBD1, 5 bases. The CDR3 length is 14 residues. Germline values: CDR1 MDHEN, CDR2 SYDVKM. With 2 bases removed from V and 3 bases from J, the gap between germline ends came to 10 bases. CDR3 residues: CASSLQGGDYGYTF. CDR3 coding DNA: TGTGCCAGCAGTTTACAGGGAGGGGACTATGGCTACACCTTC.

The chain has TRBV19 and TRBJ2-2, with a possible D match to TRBD2 (6 bases). This CDR3 has 14 amino acids. Germline CDR1 is LNHDA and CDR2 is SQIVND (reference sequence). The V and J ends lost 8 bases and 4 bases respectively, with 14 bases between them. CDR3 in amino acids: CASRRGVVTGELFF. Here the CDR3 DNA reads TGTGCCAGTCGGCGGGGAGTAGTCACCGGGGAGCTGTTTTTT.

V gene TRBV18 combines with J gene TRBJ2-3; TRBD2 is a possible D gene (5 bases). This CDR3 has 15 amino acids. From germline, CDR1 is KGHSH and CDR2 LQKENI. Between the trimmed V and J ends, which lost 2 bases and 1 base, there was a span of 10 bases. The CDR3 spells CASSPLVEGTDTQYF. CDR3 nucleotides: TGTGCCAGCTCACCATTAGTGGAGGGCACAGATACGCAGTATTTT.

For the CDR3, the DNA is TGTGCCAGCAGCTTAGGTACAGCGGTTATTCTAGATACGCAGTATTTT. This sequence encodes CASSLGTAVILDTQYF. The rearrangement joins TRBV13 to TRBJ2-3, with D possibly matching TRBD2 (5 bases). Germline V lookup: CDR1 PRHDT, CDR2 FYEKMQ (reference sequence). The CDR3 covers 16 residues. Trimming cost V 0 bases and J 5 bases, with 15 bases left between them. The full variable domain, in which reference TRBV13 and TRBJ2-3 provide the parts outside the CDR3, is AAGVIQSPRHLIKEKRETATLKCYPIPRHDTVYWYQQGPGQDPQFLISFYEKMQSDKGSIPDRFSAQQFSDYHSELNMSSLELGDSALYFCASSLGTAVILDTQYFGPGTRLTVL.

The chain links TRBV19 to TRBJ1-5; D not resolved. V was trimmed by 5 bases and J by 3 bases, leaving 17 bases between them. The CDR3 has 16 residues. Germline V gene lookup returns CDR1 LNHDA and CDR2 SQIVND (reference sequence). This chain's CDR3 is CASSLYVQSYNQPQHF. CDR3 coding DNA: TGTGCCAGTAGTCTCTATGTACAGAGCTACAATCAGCCCCAGCATTTT.

The V gene is TRBV28, the J gene TRBJ2-7; 10 positions agree with TRBD2. J lost 5 bases, V lost 10 bases, and 14 bases had no gene match. The CDR3 contains 15 residues. Per the germline V gene, CDR1 is MDHEN and CDR2 is SYDVKM. This CDR3 is CATKRGSSGRNEQYF. DNA for the CDR3: TGTGCCACCAAGAGGGGGTCTAGCGGGAGAAACGAGCAGTACTTC. Together with reference TRBV28 and TRBJ2-7, the CDR3 gives the full variable domain: DVKVTQSSRYLVKRTGEKVFLECVQDMDHENMFWYRQDPGLGLRLIYFSYDVKMKEKGDIPEGYSVSREKKERFSLILESASTNQTSMYLCATKRGSSGRNEQYFGPGTRLTVT.

The chain employs TRBV5-6 and TRBJ2-6; TRBD1 matches at 8 bases. The V gene end was trimmed by 4 bases and the J gene end by 0 bases; junction bases not matched to a gene: 6. This CDR3 is built from 17 residues. CDR1 is SGHDT and CDR2 is YYEEEE in the germline V gene. The CDR3 nucleotides are TGTGCCAGCAGCGTCCGGGACAGGATCTCTGGGGCCAACGTCCTGACTTTC. It translates to CASSVRDRISGANVLTF.

This chain links TRBV11-2 with TRBJ2-7; 9 bases map to TRBD1. Trimming took 5 bases from V and 3 from J; bases not matched to a gene: 8. The CDR3 is 15 residues long. The V gene's germline CDR1 is SGHAT and CDR2 FQNNGV. The CDR3 spells CASSTTGTGIYEQYF. As DNA, the CDR3 is TGTGCCAGCAGCACGACCGGGACAGGGATCTACGAGCAGTACTTC.

The rearrangement links TRBV19 to TRBJ1-3; D is unresolved. Germline V lookup: CDR1 LNHDA, CDR2 SQIVND (reference sequence). Between the trimmed V and J ends, which lost 7 bases and 1 base, there was a span of 17 bases. CDR3 size: 16 residues. As DNA, the CDR3 is TGTGCCAGTACCTCATCTTCGGGGAGTTCTGGAAACACCATATATTTT. Its translation is CASTSSSGSSGNTIYF. The whole variable domain, remainder taken from reference TRBV19 and TRBJ1-3, is DGGITQSPKYLFRKEGQNVTLSCEQNLNHDAMYWYRQDPGQGLRLIYYSQIVNDFQKGDIAEGYSVSREKKESFPLTVTSAQKNPTAFYLCASTSSSGSSGNTIYFGEGSWLTVV.

This chain joins TRBV5-1 and TRBJ2-3; the match to TRBD2 covers 12 bases. Germline V gene data show CDR1 as SGHRS and CDR2 as YFSETQ. The CDR3 sequence is 16 residues long. Trimming removed 3 bases from V and 2 bases from J; junction bases left unmatched: 4. The CDR3 loop is CASSSTSGRPTDTQYF. The DNA of the CDR3 is TGCGCCAGCAGCTCTACTAGCGGGAGGCCCACAGATACGCAGTATTTT.

The V call is TRBV25-1, the J call TRBJ1-1; TRBD1 might be the D (6 bases). CDR1 and CDR2 from the germline V gene are MGHDK and SYGVNS. The germline V and J ends were trimmed by 2 bases and 3 bases, with 10 bases remaining between them. The CDR3 length is 14 residues. CDR3 loop: CASSEGTYYTEAFF. DNA of the CDR3: TGTGCCAGCAGTGAAGGGACATACTACACTGAAGCTTTCTTT.

J is TRBJ2-7 and V is TRBV11-2, with D maybe TRBD1 (6 bases). Per germline, CDR1 SGHAT and CDR2 FQNNGV. Between the trimmed V and J ends, which lost 5 bases and 3 bases, there was a span of 8 bases. The CDR3 contains 12 residues. The CDR3 DNA reads TGTGCCAGCAGCCCGACAGGCTACGAGCAGTACTTC. It codes for CASSPTGYEQYF. Combining the CDR3 with reference TRBV11-2 and TRBJ2-7 gives the whole variable domain EAGVAQSPRYKIIEKRQSVAFWCNPISGHATLYWYQQILGQGPKLLIQFQNNGVVDDSQLPKDRFSAERLKGVDSTLKIQPAKLEDSAVYLCASSPTGYEQYFGPGTRLTVT.

This clone occurred a few times. The V gene is TRBV25-1, the J gene TRBJ1-1, with a possible D match to TRBD1 (6 bases). The V gene's germline CDR1 is MGHDK and CDR2 SYGVNS. V was cut by 9 bases and J by 5 bases, with 19 bases left in between. CDR3 length: 14 residues. In nucleotides, the CDR3 is TGTGCCAGTAGGGGGATAGGGTCTGGGACTGAAGCTTTCTTT. Its translation: CASRGIGSGTEAFF.

The J gene is TRBJ1-2, the V gene TRBV28, with 7 bases fitting TRBD1. Germline CDR1 MDHEN, CDR2 SYDVKM. Losses at the gene ends were 4 bases for V and 0 bases for J; bases not matched to a gene: 2. The CDR3 consists of 14 residues. The CDR3 sequence: CASSSGGSNYGYTF. The CDR3 bases are TGTGCCAGCAGTTCAGGGGGATCTAACTATGGCTACACCTTC.

V usage is TRBV4-2 and J usage is TRBJ2-3, with TRBD2 identical over 11 bases. Germline values: CDR1 LGHNA, CDR2 YNFKEQ. V was pared by 5 bases and J by 0 bases, with 4 bases of the junction left unmatched. This CDR3 region has 16 residues. For the CDR3, the DNA is TGTGCCAGCAGCACGAGGACTAGCGGGAGCACAGATACGCAGTATTTT. It translates to CASSTRTSGSTDTQYF.

The chain is built from TRBV19 and TRBJ2-1; weak D call: TRBD1 (5 bases). V shed 3 bases and J shed 7 bases, with 10 bases lying between them. Germline V gene sequence: CDR1 LNHDA, CDR2 SQIVND (reference sequence). This CDR3 contains 13 residues. The DNA of the CDR3 is TGTGCCAGTAGTATTTGGGGCCAGAATGAGCAGTTCTTC. This encodes CASSIWGQNEQFF.

V gene TRBV30 combines with J gene TRBJ2-2, with D possibly being TRBD2 (5 bases). The CDR3 is 13 residues long. V gave up 2 bases and J gave up 6 bases, with 10 bases separating them. Germline CDR1 is GTSNPN and CDR2 is SVGIG (reference sequence). CDR3 DNA: TGTGCCTGGAGTCGGGGAGTGGCCGGGGAGCTGTTTTTT. Its protein is CAWSRGVAGELFF.

The chain joins TRBV5-1 to TRBJ1-3; a possible D gene is TRBD1 (6 bases). The CDR3 loop spans 16 amino acids. The V and J ends lost 4 bases and 0 bases respectively, with 14 bases between them. Per the germline V gene, CDR1 is SGHRS and CDR2 is YFSETQ. DNA for the CDR3: TGCGCCAGCAGCCCCCCACAGGGCCTCTCTGGAAACACCATATATTTT. Translating it yields CASSPPQGLSGNTIYF. Using reference TRBV5-1 and TRBJ1-3 for the parts outside the CDR3, the full variable domain is KAGVTQTPRYLIKTRGQQVTLSCSPISGHRSVSWYQQTPGQGLQFLFEYFSETQRNKGNFPGRFSGRQFSNSRSEMNVSTLELGDSALYLCASSPPQGLSGNTIYFGEGSWLTVV.

This chain joins TRBV29-1 and TRBJ2-1, with 11 bases lining up with TRBD2. Germline V gene lookup returns CDR1 SQVTM and CDR2 ANQGSEA. V shed 8 bases, J shed 6 bases, and the junction held 15 bases outside the gene matches. The CDR3 sequence is 16 residues long. CDR3 sequence reads: CSFRDAASGRTNEQFF. The CDR3 coding sequence is TGCAGCTTTCGGGACGCAGCTAGCGGGAGGACCAATGAGCAGTTCTTC.

The V and J genes are TRBV4-3 and TRBJ1-5, with D unclear. V lost 4 bases and J 1 base, leaving 11 bases between the germline ends. The CDR3 covers 15 residues. Germline values: CDR1 LGHNA, CDR2 YSLEER. CDR3 DNA: TGCGCCAGCAGCCCAGGTCCCACAAGCAATCAGCCCCAGCATTTT. Translation: CASSPGPTSNQPQHF.

This chain uses TRBV18 with TRBJ2-5, with 7 bases lining up with TRBD2. This CDR3 contains 16 residues. The germline V gene encodes CDR1 KGHSH and CDR2 LQKENI. The ends lost 1 base at V and 5 bases at J; junction bases unmatched: 10. CDR3 residues: CASSPRGGGPGETQYF. For the CDR3, the DNA is TGTGCCAGCTCACCACGTGGGGGAGGGCCCGGTGAGACCCAGTACTTC.

The rearrangement joins TRBV12-5 to TRBJ2-1; D is uncertain. The length of the CDR3 is 11 residues. CDR1 is LGHNT, CDR2 FRNRAP, per germline. V lost 7 bases, J lost 6 bases, and 7 bases lay in between. The chain's CDR3 is CASVASNEQFF. Here the CDR3 DNA reads TGTGCTAGTGTGGCTTCCAATGAGCAGTTCTTC.

With regard to this clone: No DNA is shown, since the ends of the CDR3 on it are uncertain; the CDR3 is the one TCRdb lists. The rearrangement joins TRBV7-2 to TRBJ1-2; TRBD1, the D gene given by the table, was not confirmed from the DNA. Germline CDR1 is SGHTA and CDR2 is FQGNSA. The CDR3 region is 14 residues in length, termini included. This chain's CDR3 is CASSLGGTVASGTF.

V and J are TRBV2 and TRBJ2-7, with 10 bases identical to TRBD1. Trimming removed 6 bases from V and 3 bases from J; junction bases left unmatched: 5. The CDR3 is 14 amino acids. Germline assignment: CDR1 SNHLY and CDR2 FYNNEI. The DNA of the CDR3 is TGTGCCAGCAGGCGACAGGGGGCTAGCTACGAGCAGTACTTC. Translating gives CASRRQGASYEQYF.

This clone has only one observation. The chain links TRBV7-9 to TRBJ2-7, with 12 bases matching TRBD2. The trim removed 1 base at V and 2 bases at J, leaving 9 bases unmatched. The CDR3 length is 18 residues. The germline gives CDR1 SEHNR, CDR2 FQNEAQ (reference sequence). CDR3 nucleotide sequence: TGTGCCAGCAGCTTAGAACTAGCGGGAGGTGATGGGACCTACGAGCAGTACTTC. Translating it yields CASSLELAGGDGTYEQYF.

The chain has TRBV25-1 and TRBJ1-1; D might be TRBD1 (6 bases). Germline V gene data show CDR1 as MGHDK and CDR2 as SYGVNS. The CDR3 has 14 amino acids. V lost 5 bases, J lost 4 bases, and 14 bases lay in between. In DNA, the CDR3 is TGTGCCAGCAGTTTAGGGGGGGCCGGCACTGAAGCTTTCTTT. This codes for CASSLGGAGTEAFF.